The rows below give T cell receptor beta chains drawn from one sample of a study of CD8 T cells in Susac syndrome. TCRdb reprocessed the immunoSEQ multiplex PCR reads via MiXCR and lists one record per CDR3 protein. The data contain about 140,000 distinct CDR3 sequences, roughly 94% of them seen just once; the ten biggest clones take up about 0.15%. Material for sequencing was CD4+ T cells from PBMCs. The receptors originated from a human donor with Susac syndrome. Each CDR3 is given with its conserved first and last residue. D genes are given only for firm matches. Size is omitted from some rows. Given values are once, few, many or a class for expanded clones.

V gene	clone size	J gene	D gene	CDR3 DNA	CDR3 protein
TRBV20-1	.	TRBJ2-7	.	TGCAGTCCCACTGGGAGGGGGCCTCAGTTGGAACGCTACGAGCAGTACTTC	CSPTGRGPQLERYEQYF
TRBV7-2	.	TRBJ2-7	.	TGTGCCAGCAGCTTAGAAACGGGACCGAACTACGAGCAGTACTTC	CASSLETGPNYEQYF
TRBV12-3/TRBV12-4	.	TRBJ2-7	TRBD1	TGTGCCAGCAGCCGGGGACAGGGCAAATCATACGAGCAGTACTTC	CASSRGQGKSYEQYF
TRBV4-1	.	TRBJ2-5	TRBD1	TGCGCCAGCAGCCAACCAGGGGGCCGGGAGACCCAGTACTTC	CASSQPGGRETQYF
TRBV5-1	.	TRBJ2-3	.	TGCGCCAGCAGCCGGGTGGGGGATACGCAGTATTTT	CASSRVGDTQYF
TRBV12-3/TRBV12-4	.	TRBJ1-1	.	TGTGCCAGCAGTTTCAGACAGGTAGACACTGAAGCTTTCTTT	CASSFRQVDTEAFF
TRBV4-1	.	TRBJ1-1	.	TGCGCCAGCAGCCAAGGCCCCGTCTACAAGAACACTGAAGCTTTCTTT	CASSQGPVYKNTEAFF
TRBV30	.	TRBJ2-2	TRBD1	TGTGCCGGAACAGGGGGCGTCGGGACCGGGGAGCTGTTTTTT	CAGTGGVGTGELFF
TRBV2	.	TRBJ1-2	.	TGTGCCAGCAACCAGAAAGGCTATGGCTACACCTTC	CASNQKGYGYTF
TRBV7-2	.	TRBJ2-3	.	TGTGCCAGCAGCCCTACTCTTGCTACAGATACGCAGTATTTT	CASSPTLATDTQYF
TRBV28	.	TRBJ2-5	.	TGTGCCAGCAATATACAAGAGACCCAGTACTTC	CASNIQETQYF
TRBV4-1	.	TRBJ1-2	.	TGCGCCAGCAGCCAAGTAGGAGGTTACTATGGCTACACCTTC	CASSQVGGYYGYTF
TRBV4-2	once	TRBJ2-7	.	TGTGCCAGCAGCCAAGTGTACACAACCGCTAACCACGAGCAGTACTTC	CASSQVYTTANHEQYF
TRBV15	once	TRBJ2-6	TRBD1	TGTGCCACCAGCAGACGGACAGGGAAATTCGCCTCTGGGGCCAACGTCCTGACTTTC	CATSRRTGKFASGANVLTF
TRBV6-5	.	TRBJ1-5	.	TGTGCCAGCACCCCCAGGGGCGGACAGCCCCAGCATTTT	CASTPRGGQPQHF
TRBV6-2/TRBV6-3	.	TRBJ2-7	.	TGTGCCAGCAGCGTCCAGGAGCGCCGAAGCTACGAGCAGTACTTC	CASSVQERRSYEQYF
TRBV5-1	.	TRBJ2-1	TRBD2	TGCGCCAGCAGCACTCGGACTAGCGGGACCGGCAATGAGCAGTTCTTC	CASSTRTSGTGNEQFF
TRBV20-1	.	TRBJ1-2	.	TGCAGTGCTAGGCCGCGGGACGGGCTAACCTATGGCTACACCTTC	CSARPRDGLTYGYTF
TRBV7-9	.	TRBJ1-5	.	TGTGCCAGCAATCAGGGTCGTCAGCCCCAGCATTTT	CASNQGRQPQHF
TRBV28	.	TRBJ1-5	.	TGTGCCATCTCGGGGAGGGTGGACAATCAGCCCCAGCATTTT	CAISGRVDNQPQHF
TRBV30	once	TRBJ1-2	.	TGTGCCTGGAGTGCGGGGCGTTATGGCTACACCTTC	CAWSAGRYGYTF
TRBV20-1	.	TRBJ1-2	.	TGCAGTGCTAGTAGGGCAGCCTATGGCTACACCTTC	CSASRAAYGYTF
TRBV7-9	once	TRBJ1-1	TRBD1	TGTGCCAGCACCGGACAGGGGGCACTTTTGAACACTGAAGCTTTCTTT	CASTGQGALLNTEAFF
TRBV30	once	TRBJ2-6	TRBD1	TGTGCCTGGGGACAGGGGAGTAACTCTGGGGCCAACGTCCTGACTTTC	CAWGQGSNSGANVLTF
TRBV10-3	.	TRBJ2-4	.	TGTGCCATCAGTGACAGTCAGGGGGGAAACATTCAGTACTTC	CAISDSQGGNIQYF
TRBV28	.	TRBJ1-2	.	TGTGCCAGCATTGGCAGGGGAATGGGCTACACCTTC	CASIGRGMGYTF
TRBV20-1	.	TRBJ1-3	.	TGCAGTGCTAGAGATTTAGAGGCGGACGCCTCTGGAAACACCATATATTTT	CSARDLEADASGNTIYF
TRBV4-1	.	TRBJ2-4	.	TGCGCCAGCAGCCAAGGGAACGGGCGGTTGAACATTCAGTACTTC	CASSQGNGRLNIQYF
TRBV30	.	TRBJ1-2	.	TGTGCCTGGAGTGGGCAGGGAGGAGGTTGCACCTTC	CAWSGQGGGCTF
TRBV4-1	.	TRBJ1-2	.	TGCGCCAGCAGCCAAGAGGAGTGGACAGACTATGGCTACACCTTC	CASSQEEWTDYGYTF
TRBV5-1	.	TRBJ2-2	TRBD2	TGCGCCAGCACCTCGCAGCCAGGACTAGCAAACACCGGGGAGCTGTTTTTT	CASTSQPGLANTGELFF
TRBV30	.	TRBJ1-1	.	TGTGCCTGGAGTCGGTCGGTGGGGACTGAAGCTTTCTTT	CAWSRSVGTEAFF
TRBV5-1	.	TRBJ2-1	.	TGTGCCAGCAGCTTGGGCAGCTACAATGAGCAGTTCTTC	CASSLGSYNEQFF
TRBV6-5	.	TRBJ1-5	.	TGTGCCAGCAGTTACTCCCGGGGGTATCAGCCCCAGCATTTT	CASSYSRGYQPQHF
TRBV11-3	.	TRBJ2-3	.	TGTGCCAGCAGTTCAGGGCCCGCAGATACGCAGTATTTT	CASSSGPADTQYF
TRBV6-5	.	TRBJ2-2	.	TGTGCCACGACGCAGGGGAACGGGGAGCTGTTTTTT	CATTQGNGELFF
TRBV20-1	.	TRBJ1-2	.	TGCAGTGCCCTGGGGGCAGGGGTGGGCTATGGCTACACCTTC	CSALGAGVGYGYTF
TRBV29-1	.	TRBJ1-6	.	TGCAGCGTCGCCCAGGGGACCAGTGGGACACCCCTCCACTTT	CSVAQGTSGTPLHF
TRBV29-1	.	TRBJ2-7	.	TGCAGCGTTGAAACGTCTACTTACGAGCAGTACTTC	CSVETSTYEQYF
TRBV6-5	.	TRBJ2-7	TRBD2	TGTGCCAGCAGGCGGACTAGCGGGAGGGCCTACGAGCAGTACTTC	CASRRTSGRAYEQYF